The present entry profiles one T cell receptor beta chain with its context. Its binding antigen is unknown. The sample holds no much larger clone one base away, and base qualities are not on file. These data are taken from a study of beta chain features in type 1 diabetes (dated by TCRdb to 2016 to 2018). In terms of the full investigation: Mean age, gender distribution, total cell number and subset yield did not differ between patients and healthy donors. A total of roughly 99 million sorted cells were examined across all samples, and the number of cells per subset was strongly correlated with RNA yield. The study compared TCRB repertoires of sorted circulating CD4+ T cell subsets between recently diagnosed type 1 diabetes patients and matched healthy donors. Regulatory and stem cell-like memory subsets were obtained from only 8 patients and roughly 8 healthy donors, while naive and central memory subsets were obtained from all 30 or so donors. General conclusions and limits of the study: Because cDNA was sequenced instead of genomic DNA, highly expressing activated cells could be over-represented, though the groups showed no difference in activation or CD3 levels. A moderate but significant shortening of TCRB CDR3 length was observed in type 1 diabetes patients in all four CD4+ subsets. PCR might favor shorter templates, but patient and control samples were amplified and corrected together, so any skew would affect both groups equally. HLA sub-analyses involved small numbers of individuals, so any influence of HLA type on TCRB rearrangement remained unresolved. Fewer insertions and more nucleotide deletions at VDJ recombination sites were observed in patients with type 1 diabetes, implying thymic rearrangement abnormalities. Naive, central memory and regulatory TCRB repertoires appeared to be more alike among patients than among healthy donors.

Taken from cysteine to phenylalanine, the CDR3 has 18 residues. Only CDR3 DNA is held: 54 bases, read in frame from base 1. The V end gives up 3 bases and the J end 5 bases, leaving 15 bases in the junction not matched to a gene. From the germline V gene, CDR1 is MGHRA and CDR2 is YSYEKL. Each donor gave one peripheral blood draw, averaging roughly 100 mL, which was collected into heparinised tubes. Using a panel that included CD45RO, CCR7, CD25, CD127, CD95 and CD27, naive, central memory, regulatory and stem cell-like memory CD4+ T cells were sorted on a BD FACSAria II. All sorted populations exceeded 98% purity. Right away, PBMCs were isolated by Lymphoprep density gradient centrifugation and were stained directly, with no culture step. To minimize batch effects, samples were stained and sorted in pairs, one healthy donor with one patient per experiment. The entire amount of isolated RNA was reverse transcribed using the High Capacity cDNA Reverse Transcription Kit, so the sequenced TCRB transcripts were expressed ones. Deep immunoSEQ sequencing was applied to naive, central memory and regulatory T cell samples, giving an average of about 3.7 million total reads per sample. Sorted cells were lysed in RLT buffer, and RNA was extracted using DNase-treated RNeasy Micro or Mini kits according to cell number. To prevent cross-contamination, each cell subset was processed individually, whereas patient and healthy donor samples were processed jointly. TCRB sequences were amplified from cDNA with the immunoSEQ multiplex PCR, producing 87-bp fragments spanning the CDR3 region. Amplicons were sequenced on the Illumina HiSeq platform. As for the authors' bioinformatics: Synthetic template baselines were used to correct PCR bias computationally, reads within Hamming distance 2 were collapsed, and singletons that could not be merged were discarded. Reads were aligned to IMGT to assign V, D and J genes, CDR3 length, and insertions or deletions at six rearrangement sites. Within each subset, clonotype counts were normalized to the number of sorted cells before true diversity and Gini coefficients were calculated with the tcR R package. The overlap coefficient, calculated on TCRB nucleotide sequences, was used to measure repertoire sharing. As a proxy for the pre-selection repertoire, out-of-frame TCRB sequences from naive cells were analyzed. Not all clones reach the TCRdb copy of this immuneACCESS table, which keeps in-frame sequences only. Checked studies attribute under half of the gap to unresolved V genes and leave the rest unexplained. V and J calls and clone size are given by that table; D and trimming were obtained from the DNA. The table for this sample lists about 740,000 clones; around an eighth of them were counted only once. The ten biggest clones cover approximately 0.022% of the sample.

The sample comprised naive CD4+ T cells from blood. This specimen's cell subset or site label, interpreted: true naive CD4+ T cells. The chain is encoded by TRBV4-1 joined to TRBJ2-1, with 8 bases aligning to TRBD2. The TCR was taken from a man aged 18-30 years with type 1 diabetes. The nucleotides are TGCGCCAGCAGCCAGCCCTGGCCCCTCGGGAGGGTCGACAATGAGCAGTTCTTC. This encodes CASSQPWPLGRVDNEQFF.